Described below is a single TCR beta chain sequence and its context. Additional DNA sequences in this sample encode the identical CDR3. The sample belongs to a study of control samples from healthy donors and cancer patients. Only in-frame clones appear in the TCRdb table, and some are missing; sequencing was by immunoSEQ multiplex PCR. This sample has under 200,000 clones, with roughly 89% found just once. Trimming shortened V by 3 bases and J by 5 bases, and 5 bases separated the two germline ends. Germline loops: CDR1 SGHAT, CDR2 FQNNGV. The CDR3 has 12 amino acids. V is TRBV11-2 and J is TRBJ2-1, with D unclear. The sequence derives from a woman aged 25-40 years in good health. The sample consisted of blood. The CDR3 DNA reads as TGTGCCAGCAGCTTGACCGACAATGAGCAGTTCTTC. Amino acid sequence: CASSLTDNEQFF.